A single sample is the source of the 10 T cell receptor beta chains below, sequenced in a study of T-cell reconstitution after alpha-beta-depleted transplantation in children. Unique molecular identifiers were used to barcode this TCRbeta library. TCRdb used MiXCR to reprocess the PCR reads, holding one entry per CDR3 protein. This sample yields fewer than 550,000 distinct CDR3 sequences, of which about an eighth are seen a single time; approximately 14% belongs to the top ten. The sequencing used PBMCs, mostly from graft donor cells, collected 180 days after TCRalphabeta/CD19-depleted stem cell transplant. These receptor sequences come from a female patient aged 2-9 years who had a stem cell transplant for aplastic anemia, so the T cells may come from the graft donor.

A few counts support this clonotype. The chain carries TRBV7-2 and TRBJ1-2; D remains unclear. Germline V gene sequence: CDR1 SGHTA, CDR2 FQGNSA. This CDR3 spans 17 amino acids. Trimming removed 2 bases from V and 2 bases from J, with 18 bases in between. The CDR3 nucleotides are TGTGCCAGCAGCTTATTTCAAGGTTCCGGAGTCAACTATGGCTACACCTTC. Residues: CASSLFQGSGVNYGYTF.

This chain connects TRBV18 to TRBJ2-3, with 8 bases lining up with TRBD2. This CDR3 is built from 19 residues. Germline CDR1 KGHSH, CDR2 LQKENI. Trimming cost V 2 bases and J 0 bases; bases outside gene matches: 13. The CDR3 reads CASSPGNRLAGGSTDTQYF. The CDR3 region has the DNA TGTGCCAGCTCACCAGGCAACCGTCTGGCGGGAGGAAGCACAGATACGCAGTATTTT.

This clonotype was seen a few times. The chain links TRBV4-3 to TRBJ2-5; the D gene could be TRBD1 or TRBD2 (5 bases each). The CDR3 length is 13 residues. Germline-derived CDR1 and CDR2 are LGHNA and YSLEER. V lost 4 bases and J lost 5, with 11 bases in between. CDR3 sequence (DNA): TGCGCCAGCAGCCTGGGACCGCGGGAGACCCAGTACTTC. Translation gives CASSLGPRETQYF.

This clonotype was recorded at least ten times. The CDR3 nucleotides read TGTGCCAGCAGACCACGGGGACAGGGGTGGGAAGTCAAAAACATTCAGTACTTC. Amino acid sequence: CASRPRGQGWEVKNIQYF. The rearrangement links TRBV5-5 to TRBJ2-4; 10 nucleotides align to TRBD1. The V gene end was trimmed by 5 bases and the J gene end by 3 bases; junction bases not matched to a gene: 14. Germline CDR1 and CDR2: SGHKS and YYEKEE (reference sequence). This CDR3 spans 18 amino acids.

This clonotype was counted between two and nine times. The V gene is TRBV20-1, the J gene TRBJ2-6, with TRBD1 matching 10 bases. Trimming at V came to 0 bases and at J to 4 bases, leaving 9 bases not matched to a gene. Germline CDR1 DFQATT, CDR2 SNEGSKA (reference sequence). This CDR3 is 18 amino acids long. This CDR3 reads CSARDPRQGAKGANVLTF. CDR3 DNA sequence: TGCAGTGCTAGAGATCCCAGACAGGGGGCAAAAGGGGCCAACGTCCTGACTTTC.

This clonotype was observed at least ten times. This chain joins TRBV20-1 and TRBJ2-4; TRBD2 matches at 10 bases. The junction had 4 bases not matched to a gene; V was cut back by 3 bases and J by 8 bases. Germline V gives CDR1 DFQATT, CDR2 SNEGSKA (reference sequence). This CDR3 contains 13 residues. CDR3 amino acids: CSARSLAGDIQYF. The CDR3 nucleotides read TGCAGTGCTAGGTCCCTAGCGGGAGACATTCAGTACTTC.

The rearrangement uses TRBV5-4 and TRBJ2-1, with TRBD1 matching 7 bases. This CDR3 is built from 16 residues. Germline lookup yields CDR1 SGHNT and CDR2 YYREEE (reference sequence). V lost 0 bases to trimming and J lost 8 bases; unmatched junction nucleotides: 11. CDR3 sequence: CASSLGQRGPFDEQFF. CDR3 bases: TGTGCCAGCAGCTTGGGACAGAGGGGGCCCTTCGATGAGCAGTTCTTC.

This clonotype has a handful of counts. The CDR3 nucleotides read TGTGCCAGCAGCTCCACTTGCTACAATGAGCAGTTCTTC. It translates to CASSSTCYNEQFF. V gene TRBV21-1 combines with J gene TRBJ2-1. TRBV21-1 constitutes a pseudogene. The CDR3 is 13 residues long.

This clonotype was seen only a few times. This chain joins TRBV6-2 or TRBV6-3 and TRBJ2-1; D unresolved. This CDR3 comprises 16 residues. The germline CDR1 and CDR2 sequences are MNHEY and SVGEGT. V was cut by 0 bases and J by 3 bases, with 12 bases left in between. For the CDR3, the DNA is TGTGCCAGCAGTTACTCGATTAGGACCCTCTACAATGAGCAGTTCTTC. Translating it yields CASSYSIRTLYNEQFF.

This clonotype was observed at least ten times. The chain links TRBV28 to TRBJ2-7; TRBD1 aligns across 12 bases. This CDR3 region has 16 residues. V was pared by 3 bases and J by 2 bases, with 5 bases of the junction left unmatched. Germline V gene data show CDR1 as MDHEN and CDR2 as SYDVKM. CDR3 in DNA: TGTGCCAGCAGTTTCTCCGGGACAGGGGGCCCCTACGAGCAGTACGTC. It yields the protein CASSFSGTGGPYEQYV.